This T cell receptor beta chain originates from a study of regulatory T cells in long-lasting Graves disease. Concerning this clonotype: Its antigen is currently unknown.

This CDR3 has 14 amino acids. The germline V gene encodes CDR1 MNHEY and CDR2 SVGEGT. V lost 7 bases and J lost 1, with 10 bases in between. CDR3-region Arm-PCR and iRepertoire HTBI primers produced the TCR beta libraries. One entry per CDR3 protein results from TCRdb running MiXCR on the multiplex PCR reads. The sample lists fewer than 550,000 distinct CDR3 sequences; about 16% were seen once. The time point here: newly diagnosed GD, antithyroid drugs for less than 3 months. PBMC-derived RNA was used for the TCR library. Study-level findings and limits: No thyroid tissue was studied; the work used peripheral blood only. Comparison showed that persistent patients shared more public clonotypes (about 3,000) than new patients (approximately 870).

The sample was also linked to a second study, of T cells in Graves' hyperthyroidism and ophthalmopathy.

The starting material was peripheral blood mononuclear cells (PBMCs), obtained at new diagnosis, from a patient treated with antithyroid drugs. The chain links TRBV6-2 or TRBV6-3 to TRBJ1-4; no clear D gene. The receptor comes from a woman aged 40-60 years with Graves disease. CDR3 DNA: TGTGCCAGCAAAACCAGTTTAACTAATGAAAAACTGTTTTTT. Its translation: CASKTSLTNEKLFF.